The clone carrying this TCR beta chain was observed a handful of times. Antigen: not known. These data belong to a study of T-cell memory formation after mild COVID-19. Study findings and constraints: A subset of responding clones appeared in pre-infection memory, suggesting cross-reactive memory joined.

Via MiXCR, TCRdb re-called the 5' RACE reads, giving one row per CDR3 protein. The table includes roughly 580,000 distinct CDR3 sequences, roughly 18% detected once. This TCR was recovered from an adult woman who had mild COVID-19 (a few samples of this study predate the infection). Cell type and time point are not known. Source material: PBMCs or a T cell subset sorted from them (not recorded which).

The CDR3 here is CASSEVTRGGYTF. The DNA for the CDR3 is TGTGCCAGCAGTGAGGTGACCCGGGGAGGCTACACCTTC. The V gene is TRBV25-1, the J gene TRBJ1-2; D not certain. CDR3 length equals 13 residues. Germline CDR1 is MGHDK and CDR2 is SYGVNS. Trimming shortened V by 3 bases and J by 8 bases, and 13 bases separated the two germline ends.